This TCR beta chain was sequenced in a study of T-cell memory formation after mild COVID-19. Germline V gene sequence: CDR1 DFQATT, CDR2 SNEGSKA (reference sequence). The length of the CDR3 is 11 residues. Deletions cut 7 bases from V and 5 bases from J, with 9 bases between. TCRdb redid the calling of the 5' RACE reads with MiXCR, one entry per CDR3 protein. The sample has roughly 110,000 distinct CDR3 sequences; around 11% are singletons. The chain combines TRBV20-1 with TRBJ2-1; D is unclear. The TCR originated in an adult woman who had mild COVID-19 (a few samples of this study predate the infection). Cell type and time point are not known. The specimen sequenced was PBMCs or a T cell subset sorted from them (not recorded which). The DNA of the CDR3 is TGCAGTGTTCCGGCTCACAATGAGCAGTTCTTC. Translated: CSVPAHNEQFF.